A selection of T cell receptor beta chains follows, all from one sample in a study of cytomegalovirus exposure and HLA in healthy donors. The data were produced by immunoSEQ multiplex PCR, yet TCRdb's version contains in-frame clones alone and is incomplete. The sample carries 150,000 to 200,000 clones, about 80% recorded once. Sequenced material: PBMCs. These receptors were obtained from a woman in her 40s in good health and CMV-seronegative. CDR3s include the opening cysteine and the closing phenylalanine or tryptophan. The order of the fields is V gene, D gene, J gene, clone size, CDR3 DNA, CDR3 protein. D genes are given only for firm matches. Where a row states a size, it is once, few, many or the class of an expanded clone; other rows omit it.

TRBV28	-	TRBJ1-5	once	TGTGCCAGTGGGGGAGGAGGGAGCAATCAGCCCCAGCATTTT	CASGGGGSNQPQHF
TRBV6-1	-	TRBJ2-3	few	TGTGCCAGCAGTGAAGCCCCGGGAGTCCCACCAGATACGCAGTATTTT	CASSEAPGVPPDTQYF
TRBV19	TRBD1	TRBJ2-1	few	TGTGCCAGTAGTATAGTAGGACAGGTCTACAATGAGCAGTTCTTC	CASSIVGQVYNEQFF
TRBV18	TRBD2	TRBJ2-3	once	TGTGCCAGCTCACCAACGGGAGGGGGAAACACAGATACGCAGTATTTT	CASSPTGGGNTDTQYF
TRBV28	TRBD2	TRBJ2-4	-	TGTGCCAGCAGTGCTTTAGCGGGAGAAGCAAACATTCAGTACTTC	CASSALAGEANIQYF
TRBV10-3	TRBD1	TRBJ2-7	-	TGTGCCACTGTAACCCCCGGGACAGGGGCCTACGAGCAGTACTTC	CATVTPGTGAYEQYF
TRBV7-8	TRBD1	TRBJ2-7	few	TGTGCCAGCAGCTTAGCTGGCCAGGGGGCTTATGAGCAGTACTTC	CASSLAGQGAYEQYF
TRBV11-3	-	TRBJ2-3	-	TGTGCCAGCAGCTTTAGGGGAGATACGCAGTATTTT	CASSFRGDTQYF
TRBV5-1	-	TRBJ2-3	few	TGCGCCAGCAGCTCGGGGACACGTGCTAGCACAGATACGCAGTATTTT	CASSSGTRASTDTQYF
TRBV28	TRBD2	TRBJ2-7	-	TGTGCCAGCAGCACTATGCGGGGGGCCTCGGGGCAATTAGGCGAGCAGTACTTC	CASSTMRGASGQLGEQYF
TRBV9	TRBD1	TRBJ1-4	few	TGTGCCAGCAGCGCTGACAGGGGCGTTAGGGAAAAACTGTTTTTT	CASSADRGVREKLFF
TRBV29-1	-	TRBJ2-1	-	TGCAGCGTTGAACCCGCCCGGGAGCAGTTCTTC	CSVEPAREQFF
TRBV29-1	-	TRBJ1-3	-	TGCAGCGTTGTGGCCTCTGGAAACACCATATATTTT	CSVVASGNTIYF
TRBV5-4	TRBD2	TRBJ2-1	-	TGTGCCAGCAGCTCGGATAGCGGGGTCTACAATGAGCAGTTCTTC	CASSSDSGVYNEQFF
TRBV15	-	TRBJ2-5	few	TGTGCCACCAGCAGAGATCTTTGGAGTCACCAAGAGACCCAGTACTTC	CATSRDLWSHQETQYF
TRBV25-1	-	TRBJ1-5	-	TGTGCCAGCAGCCTCCCGGGTGCCAATCAGCCCCAGCATTTT	CASSLPGANQPQHF
TRBV28	-	TRBJ1-1	few	TGTGCCAGCTCGAGGGAGACGAACACTGAAGCTTTCTTT	CASSRETNTEAFF
TRBV28	TRBD1	TRBJ1-5	-	TGTGCCAGCAGTCTGGGACAGGGGTATAGCAATCAGCCCCAGCATTTT	CASSLGQGYSNQPQHF
TRBV13	-	TRBJ2-1	-	TGTGCCAGCAGCTTAGGCCAGGGCTCCTACAATGAGCAGTTCTTC	CASSLGQGSYNEQFF
TRBV27	-	TRBJ2-5	many	TGTGCCAGCAGTGAGGCTCTACAGGGTGGCCAAGAGACCCAGTACTTC	CASSEALQGGQETQYF
TRBV29-1	-	TRBJ2-7	-	TGCAGCGTGGGGGGCTACGAGCAGTACTTC	CSVGGYEQYF
TRBV7-9	-	TRBJ2-1	-	TGTGCCAGCAGCTTAATTAGCGGAGTTTACAATGAGCAGTTCTTC	CASSLISGVYNEQFF
TRBV30	-	TRBJ2-7	-	TGTGCCCGGAATAGGAGTGCCTTTTCCGAGCAGTACTTC	CARNRSAFSEQYF
TRBV7-9	-	TRBJ1-3	-	TGTGCCAGCAGCCCGAATCAGTCTGGAAACACCATATATTTT	CASSPNQSGNTIYF
TRBV11-2	-	TRBJ2-1	-	TGTGCCAGCAGCTTCGCTAGCAATGAGCAGTTCTTC	CASSFASNEQFF
TRBV11-2	-	TRBJ2-5	-	TGTGCCAGCAGCTTAAGGTCCGGGGGGACCCAGTACTTC	CASSLRSGGTQYF
TRBV7-9	TRBD1	TRBJ1-1	-	TGTGCCAGCAGCTTAGGGGGACAGAAAGCTTTCTTT	CASSLGGQKAFF
TRBV2	-	TRBJ2-3	-	TGTGCCAGCAGTGACACGGGAAGGTCAGATACGCAGTATTTT	CASSDTGRSDTQYF
TRBV5-1	TRBD2	TRBJ2-2	few	TGCGCCAGCAGCGCGGATCTAGCGGGATTTTTAAACGGGGAGCTGTTTTTT	CASSADLAGFLNGELFF
TRBV2	TRBD1	TRBJ2-2	once	TGTGCCAGCAGTGAATTGGGGACAGATAACACCGGGGAGCTGTTTTTT	CASSELGTDNTGELFF
TRBV25-1	TRBD1	TRBJ1-2	-	TGTGCCAGCAGACGACAGGGCGGTGGCTACACCTTC	CASRRQGGGYTF
TRBV2	-	TRBJ2-1	-	TGTGCCAGCAAAAGCTCCGGGACTCTTCTCGGGGGTGAGCAGTTCTTC	CASKSSGTLLGGEQFF
TRBV6-1	TRBD1	TRBJ2-2	-	TGTGCCAGCAGTAGGGACAGGGGGAACACCGGGGAGCTGTTTTTT	CASSRDRGNTGELFF
TRBV25-1	-	TRBJ2-1	-	TGTGCCAGCTACAGCGGGACAACCTCCTACAATGAGCAGTTCTTC	CASYSGTTSYNEQFF
TRBV19	-	TRBJ1-2	-	TGTGCCAGTAGTATAAGTGAGGTCAGGACTGGCGGCTACACCTTC	CASSISEVRTGGYTF
TRBV29-1	-	TRBJ2-1	-	TGCAGCGTTCTAGGAGGGTCCTACAATGAGCAGTTCTTC	CSVLGGSYNEQFF
TRBV5-6	-	TRBJ1-3	once	TGTGCCAGCAGCTTTCTTTACTCTGGAAACACCATATATTTT	CASSFLYSGNTIYF
TRBV7-9	-	TRBJ1-1	-	TGTGCCAGCAGCTTAAGTTCCACCCCTAAAGCTTTCTTT	CASSLSSTPKAFF
TRBV28	-	TRBJ2-3	-	TGTGCCAGCAGTTTAGGAGGGGGGGGCTCAGATACGCAGTATTTT	CASSLGGGGSDTQYF
TRBV15	TRBD1	TRBJ2-1	-	TGTGCCACCAGCAGTGCCGGGACAGGGTCTTGGAATGAGCAGTTCTTC	CATSSAGTGSWNEQFF
TRBV20-1	-	TRBJ1-2	-	TGCAGTGCGATAGAGATGCGGGGCTACACCTTC	CSAIEMRGYTF
TRBV2	TRBD1	TRBJ2-2	-	TGTGCCAGCAGGTTCAGGGGGTCTGACTATATTTCCACCGGGGAGCTGTTTTTT	CASRFRGSDYISTGELFF
TRBV6-5	TRBD1	TRBJ1-1	-	TGTGCCAGCAGTTACCAGGGGGGTAGCCTTGAAGCTTTCTTT	CASSYQGGSLEAFF
TRBV23-1	-	TRBJ1-1	-	TGCGCCAGCGGGAGTCTAGGACGGAAGAACACTGAAGCTTTCTTT	CASGSLGRKNTEAFF
TRBV13	TRBD2	TRBJ2-7	-	TGTGCCAGCAGCTGGGGGACTAGCGGCGAGCAGTACTTC	CASSWGTSGEQYF
TRBV2	-	TRBJ1-5	-	TGTGCCAGCAGTGAAGTAGACACGAATCAGCCCCAGCATTTT	CASSEVDTNQPQHF
TRBV7-3	-	TRBJ2-5	-	TGTGCCAGCAGCCCTCTGGGCGGGATTGTACACTTC	CASSPLGGIVHF
TRBV12-5	TRBD2	TRBJ2-5	-	TGTGCTAGTGGCCGAGAGGGAGGGGAGACCCAGTACTTC	CASGREGGETQYF
TRBV5-3	TRBD2	TRBJ2-2	-	TGTGCCAGAAGCTCGGGACTAGCGGGAGGAATCGGGGAGCTGTTTTTT	CARSSGLAGGIGELFF
TRBV7-2	-	TRBJ1-5	-	TGTGCCAGCAGCTTAGAGGGAGGGGTAAGGCCATCGCATTTT	CASSLEGGVRPSHF
TRBV12-5	-	TRBJ1-1	-	TGTGCTAGTGGTTCCCTAAACACTGAAGCTTTCTTT	CASGSLNTEAFF
TRBV5-1	TRBD1	TRBJ2-7	-	TGCGCCAGCAGCCCCGGGACAGGGACCGAGCAGTACTTC	CASSPGTGTEQYF
TRBV2	TRBD1	TRBJ2-3	-	TGTGCCAGCAGGTCGGGACAGCGCACAGATACGCAGTATTTT	CASRSGQRTDTQYF
TRBV13	-	TRBJ2-5	-	TGTGCCAGCTCAGTCGGGGAAGAGGCCCAGTACTTC	CASSVGEEAQYF
TRBV6-5	-	TRBJ2-7	-	TGTGCCAGCGCAGGACCGGACTCCTTGTACGAGCAGTACTTC	CASAGPDSLYEQYF
TRBV28	TRBD1	TRBJ1-2	-	TGTGCCAGCAGTTTGGATAGCAGGGGGCGAGGCTACACCTTC	CASSLDSRGRGYTF
TRBV7-8	TRBD1	TRBJ2-3	-	TGTGCCAGCAGCACACGGACAGGGCGCACAGATACGCAGTATTTT	CASSTRTGRTDTQYF